The TCR beta chain described here comes from a study of T-cell memory formation after mild COVID-19. Study at large: Across donors, TCR clusters were largely donor specific. Study results and caveats: Some responding clones appeared in pre-infection memory, suggesting cross-reactive memory joined.

TCR alpha and TCR beta cDNA libraries carrying sample barcodes and UMIs came from 5'RACE with constant-segment primers. TCRdb re-called the 5' RACE reads through MiXCR, storing one row per CDR3 protein. The table includes approximately 99,000 distinct CDR3 sequences, 15% to 20% detected once. This clonotype was counted only a few times. What it binds is not known. Sequences were obtained from PBMCs or a T cell subset sorted from them (not recorded which). The sequence came from a man aged 18 to 30 who had mild COVID-19 (a few samples of this study predate the infection). Cell type and time point are not known.

The CDR3 region has the DNA TGCGCCAGCAGCCAAGGTACGGGACAGGGAATGTCTCAGCCCCAGCATTTT. Its protein is CASSQGTGQGMSQPQHF. V gene TRBV4-3 combines with J gene TRBJ1-5; 9 nucleotides match TRBD1. The CDR3 spans 17 residues. Losses at the gene ends were 1 base for V and 6 bases for J; bases not matched to a gene: 10. Germline values: CDR1 LGHNA, CDR2 YSLEER.